The 7 T cell receptor beta chains in this list originate from one sample, sequenced in a study of identifying expanded T cells in peripheral blood. Profiled with immunoSEQ multiplex PCR; TCRdb holds only in-frame clones, not every one. The data hold about 78,000 clones, with about 83% observed a single time. The specimen sequenced was blood. These receptors came from a person aged 18 to 70 in good health.

The CDR3 here is CASGRRTGIYQPQHF. The CDR3 coding sequence is TGCGCCAGCGGTCGCCGGACAGGGATATATCAGCCCCAGCATTTT. This sequence joins TRBV10-1 and TRBJ1-5; 8 bases line up with TRBD1. The CDR3 contains 15 residues. Germline V gene sequence: CDR1 WNHNN, CDR2 SYGVQD (reference sequence). Trimming removed 8 bases from V and 5 bases from J; junction bases left unmatched: 11.

The chain combines TRBV10-3 with TRBJ2-3, with TRBD2 identical over 7 bases. V shed 7 bases, J shed 6 bases, and the junction held 7 bases outside the gene matches. The germline CDR1 and CDR2 sequences are ENHRY and SYGVKD. There are 13 residues in the CDR3. In nucleotides, the CDR3 is TGTGCCATCACTGGTGGGCGGGGGGATACGCAGTATTTT. It specifies CAITGGRGDTQYF.

The V call is TRBV4-1, the J call TRBJ1-2; tentative D call: TRBD1 (6 bases). The germline V and J ends were trimmed by 1 base and 4 bases, with 13 bases remaining between them. The CDR3 consists of 15 residues. The germline V gene has CDR1 MGHRA and CDR2 YSYEKL. This CDR3 is CASSQAATGIYGYTF. The CDR3 coding sequence is TGCGCCAGCAGCCAAGCGGCTACAGGGATCTATGGCTACACCTTC.

The CDR3 is CASSPSGLNTEAFF. The DNA for the CDR3 is TGTGCCAGCTCACCGTCGGGGTTGAACACTGAAGCTTTCTTT. The chain has TRBV18 and TRBJ1-1; unclear D gene. V was cut by 3 bases and J by 0 bases, with 8 bases left in between. The CDR3 is made up of 14 amino acids. The V gene's germline CDR1 is KGHSH and CDR2 LQKENI.

The V and J genes are TRBV6-4 and TRBJ2-2; D is uncertain. The CDR3 is 12 amino acids. Per germline, CDR1 MRHNA and CDR2 SNTAGT. V gave up 6 bases and J gave up 4 bases, with 6 bases separating them. CDR3 residues: CASSFSTGELFF. Written as DNA, the CDR3 is TGTGCCAGCAGCTTCAGCACCGGGGAGCTGTTTTTT.

This chain links TRBV7-2 with TRBJ1-5, with TRBD1 matching over 7 bases. Trimming removed 5 bases from V and 10 bases from J; junction bases left unmatched: 8. CDR3 length: 13 residues. From germline, CDR1 is SGHTA and CDR2 FQGNSA. The CDR3 DNA reads TGTGCCAGCAGCAACGACAGGGTGGAACCCCAGCATTTT. Translating gives CASSNDRVEPQHF. The variable domain in full, with the rest retrieved from reference TRBV7-2 and TRBJ1-5, is GAGVSQSPSNKVTEKGKDVELRCDPISGHTALYWYRQSLGQGLEFLIYFQGNSAPDKSGLPSDRFSAERTGGSVSTLTIQRTQQEDSAVYLCASSNDRVEPQHFGDGTRLSIL.

V usage is TRBV28 and J usage is TRBJ2-4; a possible D gene is TRBD1 (5 bases). The CDR3 totals 16 residues. Germline-derived CDR1 and CDR2 are MDHEN and SYDVKM. V was pared by 3 bases and J by 6 bases, with 18 bases between. CDR3 protein: CASSFLGQGRLNIQYF. The CDR3 coding sequence is TGTGCCAGCAGTTTTTTGGGGCAGGGAAGATTAAACATTCAGTACTTC.